Detailed here is one TCR beta chain. This sample is drawn from a study of shared clonotypes between healthy human individuals. Each replicate PCR on the sorted subsets used 150 to 200 ng DNA (roughly 32,000 T cell genomes). Methods used by the authors: Filtering differed for immunoSEQ, which gave only junction sequences without quality scores. Assay used: immunoSEQ multiplex PCR; TCRdb lists only in-frame clones, some missing. The D gene and trimming were derived from the DNA, and the V and J assignments and clone size from that table. The sample yields millions of clones, more than 80% seen once. This CDR3 contains 16 residues. Trimming cost V 3 bases and J 0 bases, with 13 bases left between them. Per the germline V gene, CDR1 is SEHNR and CDR2 is FQNEAQ (reference sequence).

This TCR derives from a man between 18 and 35 years old in good health. This chain uses TRBV7-9 with TRBJ2-3; D gene ambiguous. The sequenced sample consisted of naive CD4+ T cells sorted from blood. Subset noted: CD45RA+ positively selected. DNA for the CDR3: TGTGCCAGCAGCTTGGTTCGAATGGACAGCACAGATACGCAGTATTTT. Encoded protein: CASSLVRMDSTDTQYF. The whole variable domain, filled in from reference TRBV7-9 and TRBJ2-3, reads DTGVSQNPRHKITKRGQNVTFRCDPISEHNRLYWYRQTLGQGPEFLTYFQNEAQLEKSRLLSDRFSAERPKGSFSTLEIQRTEQGDSAMYLCASSLVRMDSTDTQYFGPGTRLTVL.